This T cell receptor beta chain is drawn from a study of response to subunit inactivated influenza vaccine. Findings and caveats of the study: The authors offered the suggestion that each seasonal influenza vaccination recruits few new T cells.

In TCRdb, the RT-PCR reads were re-called with MiXCR into one record per CDR3 protein. This table holds roughly 760,000 distinct CDR3 sequences, approximately 22% found once. There are 15 residues in the CDR3. J gave up 5 bases and V 5 bases, and 9 bases lay outside the gene matches. Per germline, CDR1 SNHLY and CDR2 FYNNEI. Turning to this clonotype: What it binds is not known.

This chain links TRBV2 with TRBJ2-7, with 10 bases lining up with TRBD2. This TCR was recovered from a man aged 45 to 65 who received an inactivated influenza vaccine. The material was PBMCs from blood, obtained about 5 days after vaccination. The CDR3: CASSNTAGGPDEQYF. CDR3 DNA: TGTGCCAGCAGTAATACAGCGGGAGGGCCAGACGAGCAGTACTTC.